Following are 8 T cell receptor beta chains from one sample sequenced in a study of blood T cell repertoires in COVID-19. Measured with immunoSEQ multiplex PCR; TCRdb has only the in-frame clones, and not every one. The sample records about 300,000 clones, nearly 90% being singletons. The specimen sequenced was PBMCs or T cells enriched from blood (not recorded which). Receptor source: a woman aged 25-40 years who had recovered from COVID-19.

The DNA for the CDR3 is TGTGCCAGCAGTTACCTAGGAGGGGCCAACACCTTC. Encoded protein: CASSYLGGANTF. The rearrangement links TRBV6-5 to TRBJ1-2; D is perhaps TRBD1 (5 bases). The CDR3 contains 12 residues. Deletions cut 2 bases from V and 12 bases from J, with 13 bases between. Germline CDR1 is MNHEY and CDR2 is SVGAGI.

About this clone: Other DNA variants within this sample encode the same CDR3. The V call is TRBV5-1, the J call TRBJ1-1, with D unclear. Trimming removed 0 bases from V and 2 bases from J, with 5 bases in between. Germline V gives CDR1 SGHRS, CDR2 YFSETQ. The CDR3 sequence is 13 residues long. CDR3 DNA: TGCGCCAGCAGCTTGGGGCCCAACACTGAAGCTTTCTTT. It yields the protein CASSLGPNTEAFF.

CDR3 loop: CASSLPGVPEQYF. In DNA form, the CDR3 reads TGCGCCAGCAGCTTGCCGGGGGTCCCCGAGCAGTACTTC. The chain joins TRBV5-1 to TRBJ2-7, with a possible D match to TRBD2 (6 bases). The CDR3 is 13 residues long. V was trimmed by 1 base and J by 6 bases, leaving 11 bases between them. Germline V CDR1 and CDR2: SGHRS, YFSETQ.

In nucleotides, the CDR3 is TGTGCCAGCAGCTCGCGGACAGGGCATGGCTACACCTTC. It specifies CASSSRTGHGYTF. The V call is TRBV7-8, the J call TRBJ1-2, with TRBD1 matching 8 bases. The J segment lost 6 bases and the V segment lost 4 bases, leaving 4 bases of the junction unmatched. This CDR3 contains 13 residues. CDR1 is SGHVS, CDR2 FQNEAQ, per germline.

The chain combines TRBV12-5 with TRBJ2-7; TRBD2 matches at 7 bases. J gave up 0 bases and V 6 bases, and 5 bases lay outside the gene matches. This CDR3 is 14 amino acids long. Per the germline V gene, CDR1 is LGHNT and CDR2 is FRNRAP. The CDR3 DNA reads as TGTGCTAGTGGACACGGCGGGGGCTCCTACGAGCAGTACTTC. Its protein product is CASGHGGGSYEQYF.

CDR3 nucleotide sequence: TGTGCCAGCAGCATCGCTGGGGGGGCGAGCACCGGGGAGCTGTTTTTT. It yields the protein CASSIAGGASTGELFF. The chain employs TRBV7-8 and TRBJ2-2; perhaps TRBD2 as D (7 bases). The CDR3 is made up of 16 amino acids. Germline V gene lookup returns CDR1 SGHVS and CDR2 FQNEAQ. V lost 5 bases, J lost 4 bases, and 17 bases lay in between.

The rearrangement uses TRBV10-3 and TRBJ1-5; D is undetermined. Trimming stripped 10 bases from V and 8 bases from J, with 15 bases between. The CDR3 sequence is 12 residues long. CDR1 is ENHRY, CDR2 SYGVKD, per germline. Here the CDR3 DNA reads TGTGCCACCGCTCTCGATGTAGAGCCCCAGCATTTT. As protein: CATALDVEPQHF.

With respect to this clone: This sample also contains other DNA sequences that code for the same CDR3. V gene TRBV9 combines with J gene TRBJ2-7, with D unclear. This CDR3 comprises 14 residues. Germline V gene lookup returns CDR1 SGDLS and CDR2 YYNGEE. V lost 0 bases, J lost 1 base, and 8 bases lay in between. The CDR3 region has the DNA TGTGCCAGCAGCGTAGGTACTCCGTCCTACGAGCAGTACTTC. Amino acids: CASSVGTPSYEQYF. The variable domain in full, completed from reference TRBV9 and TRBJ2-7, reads DSGVTQTPKHLITATGQRVTLRCSPRSGDLSVYWYQQSLDQGLQFLIQYYNGEERAKGNILERFSAQQFPDLHSELNLSSLELGDSALYFCASSVGTPSYEQYFGPGTRLTVT.